A selection of T cell receptor beta chains follows, all from one sample in a study of T cell responses to AZD1222 COVID-19 vaccine. Sequencing used immunoSEQ multiplex PCR; TCRdb keeps in-frame clones, though not all of them. The sample yields some 170,000 clones, around 89% seen once. The sample consisted of peripheral blood, taken 28 days after the second dose of the MenACWY control vaccine. Receptors originate from an adult who received the MenACWY meningococcal vaccine as a control. The CDR3 runs from the conserved cysteine through the conserved F or W. D genes are given only for firm matches. For some rows the clone size is stated as once, few or many, or as a class when expanded; others skip it.

clone_size	j_call	v_call	d_call	cdr3_aa	cdr3_nt
-	TRBJ2-3	TRBV2	-	CASSDGGRRSTDTQYF	TGTGCCAGCAGTGACGGGGGGCGGAGGAGCACAGATACGCAGTATTTT
-	TRBJ1-2	TRBV19	-	CASSLVGYRNYGYTF	TGTGCCAGTAGTCTGGTTGGATATCGGAACTATGGCTACACCTTC
-	TRBJ1-1	TRBV27	-	CASSSPPGGRAFF	TGTGCCAGCAGCTCGCCCCCCGGGGGTAGGGCTTTCTTT
-	TRBJ2-7	TRBV5-4	TRBD2	CASSLGLAGGYEQYF	TGTGCCAGCAGCCTGGGACTAGCGGGAGGTTACGAGCAGTACTTC
once	TRBJ1-2	TRBV25-1	TRBD1	CASSEGQDDYGYTF	TGTGCCAGCAGTGAAGGACAGGACGACTATGGCTACACCTTC
-	TRBJ1-4	TRBV5-6	-	CASSLGARNEKLFF	TGTGCCAGCAGCTTAGGAGCTCGGAATGAAAAACTGTTTTTT
-	TRBJ1-1	TRBV2	-	CASRKDEGRNTEAFF	TGTGCCAGCAGAAAAGACGAGGGGAGGAACACTGAAGCTTTCTTT
-	TRBJ1-1	TRBV24-1	-	CATRDRGNTEAFF	TGTGCCACTAGGGACCGTGGGAACACTGAAGCTTTCTTT
-	TRBJ1-1	TRBV4-3	TRBD1	CASSQGNRGNTEAFF	TGCGCCAGCAGCCAAGGGAACAGGGGGAACACTGAAGCTTTCTTT
-	TRBJ1-2	TRBV7-2	-	CASSLGGVRDHQGYTF	TGTGCCAGCAGCTTAGGGGGGGTTAGGGACCACCAGGGCTACACCTTC
-	TRBJ1-2	TRBV30	-	CAGGQINYGYTF	TGTGCCGGAGGGCAAATTAACTATGGCTACACCTTC
once	TRBJ2-1	TRBV5-3	TRBD2	CARSQLERFVAGGFEQFF	TGTGCCAGAAGCCAACTGGAGCGGTTCGTAGCGGGAGGATTTGAGCAGTTCTTC
-	TRBJ1-3	TRBV9	-	CASSVTGYSGNTIYF	TGTGCCAGCAGCGTTACCGGCTACTCTGGAAACACCATATATTTT
-	TRBJ2-2	TRBV7-2	TRBD2	CASSPGGQVTGELFF	TGTGCCAGCAGCCCGGGGGGGCAGGTCACCGGGGAGCTGTTTTTT
-	TRBJ2-1	TRBV7-2	TRBD1	CASSPPGQGFEQFF	TGTGCCAGCAGCCCACCGGGACAGGGTTTTGAGCAGTTCTTC
-	TRBJ2-2	TRBV7-2	-	CASSFPNTGELFF	TGTGCCAGCAGCTTTCCCAACACCGGGGAGCTGTTTTTT
-	TRBJ1-1	TRBV4-3	-	CASSQDPQGNTEAFF	TGCGCCAGCAGCCAAGATCCACAGGGGAACACTGAAGCTTTCTTT
-	TRBJ1-2	TRBV7-2	-	CASSLGVGNYGYTF	TGTGCCAGCAGCTTAGGAGTGGGTAACTATGGCTACACCTTC
-	TRBJ2-1	TRBV5-1	-	CASLGRDPNEQFF	TGCGCCAGCCTCGGCAGGGACCCCAATGAGCAGTTCTTC
-	TRBJ1-2	TRBV5-5	-	CASSLVDGVLGGYTF	TGTGCCAGCAGCTTGGTTGACGGAGTATTAGGAGGCTACACCTTC
-	TRBJ2-1	TRBV19	-	CASSIGWVEGYEQFF	TGTGCCAGTAGTATCGGCTGGGTAGAAGGGTACGAGCAGTTCTTC
-	TRBJ1-6	TRBV5-1	TRBD1	CASSFAQGTSNSPLHF	TGCGCCAGCAGCTTCGCACAGGGGACATCCAATTCACCCCTCCACTTT
-	TRBJ2-2	TRBV10-3	-	CAIGPGTGNTGELFF	TGTGCCATCGGACCGGGGACGGGGAACACCGGGGAGCTGTTTTTT
-	TRBJ1-2	TRBV7-2	-	CASSHFEGARGYTF	TGTGCCAGCAGCCATTTTGAAGGGGCTAGGGGCTACACCTTC